The source of this T cell receptor (beta chain) is a study of identical twins. Each CDR3 protein is one row after TCRdb ran MiXCR on the 5' RACE reads. In the table there are 200,000 to 300,000 distinct CDR3 sequences, about 7.3% of which are singletons. Trimming took 1 base from V and 0 from J, leaving 7 bases between them. Germline V lookup: CDR1 LGHNA, CDR2 YNFKEQ. The CDR3 is 15 residues long. These records were also assigned to another study, of yellow fever vaccine responses in identical twins.

Sequenced: memory (CD45RO+) T cells sorted from blood. The rearrangement links TRBV4-2 to TRBJ2-1, with TRBD1 as a possible D gene (5 bases). The source of this sequence is a woman aged 18-29 years in good health. CDR3 in amino acids: CASSQVQGSYNEQFF. DNA for the CDR3: TGTGCCAGCAGCCAAGTGCAGGGCTCCTACAATGAGCAGTTCTTC.